This TCR beta chain was documented in a study of T cell responses to AZD1222 COVID-19 vaccine. Study-level points and caveats: Spike-specific TCRs gained breadth and depth after people received two AZD1222 doses. Along spike, vaccine-associated CD4 TCRs were found throughout, with dominance at 160-218 and 743-854.

There are 16 residues in the CDR3. Germline V CDR1 and CDR2: SNHLY, FYNNEI. The V segment lost 6 bases and the J segment 6 bases; nucleotides outside the gene matches: 8. Repertoires were generated with immunoSEQ multiplex PCR, while TCRdb's copy carries only in-frame clones and drops some. The sample lists 100,000 to 140,000 clones, around 90% occurring once. As regards this clone: The antigen remains undetermined.

The chain couples TRBV2 to TRBJ2-1, with 13 bases that match TRBD2. The source material was peripheral blood, sampled on day 0 of AZD1222 vaccination. The TCR comes from an adult in good health. The CDR3 DNA reads TGTGCCAGCAGGCTCTCGGGACTAGCGGGAATCAATGAGCAGTTCTTC. Amino acid sequence: CASRLSGLAGINEQFF.